Sequencing of this TCR beta chain was carried out in a study of control samples from healthy donors and cancer patients. Per the germline V gene, CDR1 is MGHRA and CDR2 is YSYEKL. The CDR3 is made up of 13 amino acids. Trimming cost V 0 bases and J 3 bases, with 6 bases left between them. Assay used: immunoSEQ multiplex PCR; TCRdb lists only in-frame clones, some missing. The repertoire holds over 75,000 clones, with about four fifths as singletons. The receptor's source is a man aged 55 to 70 in good health. The genes are TRBV4-1 and TRBJ2-7; D unresolved. Sequenced: blood. The CDR3 DNA follows: TGCGCCAGCAGCCAAGAGCCAGTCTACGAGCAGTACTTC. It specifies CASSQEPVYEQYF.